This T cell receptor (beta chain) came from a study of shared clonotypes between healthy human individuals. Deep-level assay runs were performed. Measured with immunoSEQ multiplex PCR; TCRdb has only the in-frame clones, and not every one. The sample contains 450,000 to 500,000 clones, 75% to 85% of which appear only once. Germline trimming cut 1 base from V and 6 bases from J; bases unmatched to any gene: 3. CDR1 and CDR2 from the germline V gene are SGHTA and FQGNSA. The length of the CDR3 is 14 residues. The chain recombines TRBV7-2 with TRBJ1-1, with 9 bases lining up with TRBD1. The sequence was collected from a woman aged 40-49 years in good health. Some clones in this sample may be carry-over from other donors' samples. Sequenced: PBMCs. The CDR3 here is CASSLGQGGPEAFF. CDR3 DNA sequence: TGTGCCAGCAGCTTAGGACAGGGGGGGCCTGAAGCTTTCTTT.